The 27 T cell receptor beta chains below were found in one sample sequenced in a study of post-analysis software for immune sequencing data. Study-wide points: Controls showed lower frequencies than patients for roughly 5 TRBV segments, and TRBV5-6, TRBV5-1 and TRBV20-1 were among these.

TCR beta cDNA libraries had unique molecular identifiers. TCRdb used MiXCR to reprocess the PCR reads, holding one entry per CDR3 protein. The sample lists 150,000 to 200,000 distinct CDR3 sequences; about 32% were seen once. These TCRs are of unknown antigen specificity. The sequenced sample was blood. All receptors derive from a girl aged 5-17 years with multiple sclerosis.

This clonotype has at least ten counts. This chain joins TRBV10-3 and TRBJ2-5; 15 positions agree with TRBD2. With 3 bases clipped from V and 4 bases from J, the junction kept 3 bases outside the gene matches. CDR3 length: 16 amino acids. Germline CDR1 is ENHRY and CDR2 is SYGVKD. CDR3 residues: CAISDGLAGGTETQYF. Written as DNA, the CDR3 is TGTGCCATCAGTGACGGACTAGCGGGAGGGACAGAGACCCAGTACTTC.

The chain recombines TRBV20-1 with TRBJ1-2; 10 bases agree with TRBD1. Looked up from germline, CDR1 is DFQATT and CDR2 is SNEGSKA (reference sequence). The ends lost 1 base at V and 5 bases at J; junction bases unmatched: 7. The CDR3 length is 15 residues. CDR3 residues: CSARGPGTGVYGYTF. As DNA, the CDR3 is TGCAGTGCTAGAGGACCCGGGACAGGGGTGTATGGCTACACCTTC.

This clonotype was found a few times. The chain combines TRBV2 with TRBJ2-3, with 12 bases fitting TRBD2. Trimming removed 10 bases from V and 2 bases from J; junction bases left unmatched: 7. This CDR3 contains 15 residues. Germline V gene lookup returns CDR1 SNHLY and CDR2 FYNNEI. DNA for the CDR3: TGTGCCAACCCGGGACTAGCGGGTTACACAGATACGCAGTATTTT. As protein: CANPGLAGYTDTQYF.

There are many counts of this clonotype. The rearrangement joins TRBV10-1 to TRBJ2-3; 11 bases are a match to TRBD2. Per the germline V gene, CDR1 is WNHNN and CDR2 is SYGVQD (reference sequence). CDR3 size: 17 residues. With 3 bases clipped from V and 0 bases from J, the junction kept 5 bases outside the gene matches. CDR3 amino acids: CASSEYLAGGSTDTQYF. CDR3 DNA sequence: TGCGCCAGCAGTGAATACCTAGCGGGAGGAAGCACAGATACGCAGTATTTT.

This rearrangement joins TRBV18 to TRBJ2-3; D may be TRBD1 or TRBD2 (5 bases each). From germline, CDR1 is KGHSH and CDR2 LQKENI. Between the trimmed V and J ends, which lost 3 bases and 4 bases, there was a span of 20 bases. The CDR3 covers 17 residues. The CDR3 spells CASSPTLGPQAADTQYF. CDR3 in DNA: TGTGCCAGCTCACCTACGCTGGGACCCCAAGCGGCAGATACGCAGTATTTT.

The table lists this clonotype with many counts. This CDR3 reads CASSYSGVVGDTQYF. In nucleotides, the CDR3 is TGTGCCAGCAGTTACTCAGGGGTGGTGGGAGATACGCAGTATTTT. The V gene is TRBV6-5, the J gene TRBJ2-3, with a tentative D call TRBD1 (5 bases). Germline V gene sequence: CDR1 MNHEY, CDR2 SVGAGI. The CDR3 covers 15 residues. The ends were cut back, 0 bases at V and 5 bases at J, with 12 bases in the middle.

This clonotype was observed at least ten times. The rearrangement joins TRBV20-1 to TRBJ2-1, with D possibly matching TRBD2 (6 bases). Trimming removed 3 bases from V and 0 bases from J, with 12 bases in between. The germline CDR1 and CDR2 sequences are DFQATT and SNEGSKA (reference sequence). The CDR3 length is 15 residues. The CDR3: CSASGAGHSYNEQFF. CDR3 nucleotide sequence: TGCAGTGCTAGCGGGGCGGGGCACTCCTACAATGAGCAGTTCTTC.

About this clonotype: Germline and junction disagree at one end, which may indicate a read error. The chain recombines TRBV24-1 with TRBJ2-3, with D possibly TRBD1 on 5 matching bases. The CDR3 has 13 amino acids. From germline, CDR1 is KGHDR and CDR2 SFDVKD. The CDR3 spells CATSDGAADAQYF. CDR3 in DNA: TGTGCCACCAGTGATGGGGCAGCAGATGCGCAGTATTTT.

The CDR3 spells CASSLAGQGAANEQYF. CDR3 nucleotide sequence: TGCGCCAGCAGCTTGGCTGGGCAGGGGGCGGCAAATGAGCAGTACTTC. This sequence joins TRBV5-1 and TRBJ2-5; 8 bases map to TRBD1. The V gene's germline CDR1 is SGHRS and CDR2 YFSETQ. The CDR3 runs 16 residues. J gave up 11 bases and V 0 bases, and 15 bases lay outside the gene matches.

This clonotype was counted many times. The genes are TRBV12-3 or TRBV12-4 and TRBJ2-7; D is perhaps TRBD1 (6 bases). This CDR3 contains 14 residues. V was cut by 6 bases and J by 2 bases, with 14 bases left in between. DNA of the CDR3: TGTGCCAGCAGCCCCTGGGACACCCCCTACGAGCAGTACTTC. Protein sequence: CASSPWDTPYEQYF.

This chain links TRBV20-1 with TRBJ1-2, with D possibly TRBD1 on 5 matching bases. CDR1 is DFQATT and CDR2 is SNEGSKA in the germline V gene (reference sequence). The CDR3 is 11 amino acids. The CDR3 loop is CTAGRGDGYTF. CDR3 bases: TGCACCGCAGGGCGAGGGGATGGCTACACCTTC.

The J gene is TRBJ2-3, the V gene TRBV28; TRBD2 agrees at 7 bases. CDR1 is MDHEN, CDR2 SYDVKM, per germline. This CDR3 comprises 20 residues. Unmatched junction bases numbered 23, after V lost 6 bases and J lost 2 bases. The CDR3 DNA sequence: TGTGCCAGCAGCCTGGCCGGGACTGGCGGGAGCCTCGCCTTCACAGATACGCAGTATTTT. It yields the protein CASSLAGTGGSLAFTDTQYF.

Points on this clonotype: Since a much larger clone is just one base distant, this may be a read error. V and J are TRBV6-1 and TRBJ2-5; 14 positions match TRBD2. Trimming took 6 bases from V and 12 from J; bases not matched to a gene: 9. The germline gives CDR1 MNHNS, CDR2 SASEGT. This CDR3 contains 14 residues. Written as DNA, the CDR3 is TGTGCCAGCAGCGCTCCGGGACTAGCGGGAGCTGAGTACTTC. Translated: CASSAPGLAGAEYF.

The table lists this clonotype with a few counts. This chain links TRBV25-1 with TRBJ2-3; TRBD1 agrees at 8 bases. From germline, CDR1 is MGHDK and CDR2 SYGVNS. J lost 2 bases, V lost 5 bases, and 9 bases had no gene match. This CDR3 region has 16 residues. The CDR3 nucleotides read TGTGCCAGCAGTACGGACAGGGTCGAACTCACAGATACGCAGTATTTT. It is translated as CASSTDRVELTDTQYF.

The chain recombines TRBV20-1 with TRBJ2-1, with D possibly being TRBD2 (5 bases). Germline CDR1 and CDR2: DFQATT and SNEGSKA (reference sequence). This CDR3 spans 16 amino acids. Between the trimmed V and J ends, which lost 3 bases and 0 bases, there was a span of 15 bases. The CDR3 loop is CSASEDFLSSYNEQFF. The CDR3, as DNA: TGCAGTGCTAGTGAGGACTTCCTAAGCTCCTACAATGAGCAGTTCTTC.

This clonotype was counted a few times. This rearrangement joins TRBV5-1 to TRBJ1-1, with unresolved D. This CDR3 is 17 amino acids long. V lost 0 bases, J lost 1 base, and 16 bases lay in between. From germline, CDR1 is SGHRS and CDR2 YFSETQ. For the CDR3, the DNA is TGCGCCAGCAGCTTGGAGGGCGGAGGTCCCCCGAACACTGAAGCTTTCTTT. It translates to CASSLEGGGPPNTEAFF.

At least ten counts were recorded for this clonotype. The V and J genes are TRBV20-1 and TRBJ2-5, with D perhaps matching TRBD1 (6 bases). The V gene lost 3 bases and the J gene lost 2 bases, with 10 bases spanning the gap. The CDR3 is 13 amino acids. The germline V gene encodes CDR1 DFQATT and CDR2 SNEGSKA (reference sequence). For the CDR3, the DNA is TGCAGTGCTAGTCGGACAGCTCAAGAGACCCAGTACTTC. This codes for CSASRTAQETQYF.

This clonotype was detected many times. The rearrangement joins TRBV30 to TRBJ2-7; D ambiguous. Germline CDR1 GTSNPN, CDR2 SVGIG (reference sequence). V lost 2 bases, J lost 3 bases, and 8 bases lay in between. CDR3 size: 12 residues. The chain's CDR3 is CAWSRTGYEQYF. The DNA for the CDR3 is TGTGCCTGGAGTCGGACGGGCTACGAGCAGTACTTC.

This clonotype was seen a handful of times. The chain couples TRBV18 to TRBJ1-2; D possibly corresponds to TRBD1 (6 bases). This CDR3 has 15 residues. V lost 3 bases to trimming and J lost 6 bases, with 17 bases between them. CDR1 KGHSH and CDR2 LQKENI come from the germline V gene. CDR3 loop: CASSPQLGAPDGYTF. The CDR3 DNA sequence: TGTGCCAGCTCACCCCAACTGGGGGCGCCGGATGGCTACACCTTC. Combining the CDR3 with reference TRBV18 and TRBJ1-2 gives the whole variable domain NAGVMQNPRHLVRRRGQEARLRCSPMKGHSHVYWYRQLPEEGLKFMVYLQKENIIDESGMPKERFSAEFPKEGPSILRIQQVVRGDSAAYFCASSPQLGAPDGYTFGSGTRLTVV.

The CDR3 is CASSLSTLHSAFF. In nucleotides, the CDR3 is TGTGCCAGCAGCTTGTCGACCCTGCACTCAGCTTTCTTT. V gene TRBV5-4 combines with J gene TRBJ1-1, with D hard to call. Germline assignment: CDR1 SGHNT and CDR2 YYREEE (reference sequence). The CDR3 is 13 amino acids. V lost 1 base and J 10 bases, leaving 14 bases between the germline ends.

The chain combines TRBV7-2 with TRBJ1-2; the match to TRBD1 covers 11 bases. Germline CDR1 reads SGHTA; CDR2 reads FQGNSA. The CDR3 has 15 amino acids. J lost 4 bases, V lost 2 bases, and 3 bases had no gene match. The DNA of the CDR3 is TGTGCCAGCAGCTTAACGGGACAGGGGGGCTATGGCTACACCTTC. It yields the protein CASSLTGQGGYGYTF.

This clonotype has more than one count but fewer than ten. This sequence joins TRBV25-1 and TRBJ1-1; D is uncertain. Germline assignment: CDR1 MGHDK and CDR2 SYGVNS. The CDR3 is 12 residues long. V shed 5 bases and J shed 8 bases, with 12 bases lying between them. The CDR3 reads CASSPTSGEAFF. The CDR3 DNA follows: TGTGCCAGCAGTCCCACGAGCGGCGAAGCTTTCTTT.

The rearrangement links TRBV28 to TRBJ2-1; TRBD2 agrees at 12 bases. V trimming: 3 bases; J trimming: 0 bases; junction bases outside the gene matches: 9. Germline CDR1 and CDR2: MDHEN and SYDVKM. This CDR3 is built from 19 residues. CDR3 sequence: CASSFASGRAIPSYNEQFF. Written as DNA, the CDR3 is TGTGCCAGCAGTTTCGCTAGCGGGAGGGCCATCCCCTCCTACAATGAGCAGTTCTTC.

There are many counts of this clonotype. The chain is built from TRBV29-1 and TRBJ1-1, with D perhaps matching TRBD1 (5 bases). CDR1 and CDR2 (germline): SQVTM, ANQGSEA. V lost 3 bases and J 4 bases, leaving 12 bases between the germline ends. This CDR3 region has 13 residues. Here the CDR3 reads CSVDGGEATEAFF. Here the CDR3 DNA reads TGCAGCGTTGATGGGGGAGAGGCCACTGAAGCTTTCTTT.

This clonotype was seen many times. The V gene is TRBV20-1, the J gene TRBJ2-5; a weak D match, TRBD1 (6 bases). The V and J ends lost 5 bases and 2 bases respectively, with 12 bases between them. The germline gives CDR1 DFQATT, CDR2 SNEGSKA (reference sequence). The CDR3 runs 13 residues. CDR3 nucleotide sequence: TGCAGTGCTTACAAAACAGGGCAAGAGACCCAGTACTTC. It specifies CSAYKTGQETQYF.

About this clonotype: Given a much more abundant clone one base away, this may be a read error. This chain joins TRBV20-1 and TRBJ2-4, with 7 positions matching TRBD2. The V gene end was trimmed by 3 bases and the J gene end by 13 bases; junction bases not matched to a gene: 15. Germline V gives CDR1 DFQATT, CDR2 SNEGSKA (reference sequence). CDR3 length equals 14 residues. The CDR3 spells CSASGLAVPYGQYF. CDR3 sequence (DNA): TGCAGTGCTAGTGGCCTAGCGGTCCCCTACGGGCAGTACTTC.

This clonotype has a count of ten or more. The chain uses TRBV4-1 and TRBJ2-3; D gene ambiguous. This CDR3 is built from 11 residues. Trimming cost V 3 bases and J 4 bases, with 2 bases left between them. CDR1 MGHRA and CDR2 YSYEKL come from the germline V gene. The DNA for the CDR3 is TGCGCCAGCAGCCAGGCAGATACGCAGTATTTT. Encoded protein: CASSQADTQYF.